Below are 29 T cell receptor beta chains sequenced from a single sample in a study of memory CD4+ T cells and cytomegalovirus serostatus. Single viable CD3+CD4+CD8-CD45RO+ cells were sorted as the memory CD4+ T cells. TCRdb's table, derived via immunoSEQ multiplex PCR, lists solely in-frame clones and lacks some. Seen here are just under 40,000 clones, around three quarters observed once, and the top ten hold roughly 0.76%. Specimen: memory CD4+ T cells from blood. The receptors derive from an adult in good health and CMV-seronegative.

With respect to this clone: The sample has other DNA sequences that encode this CDR3 too. The chain links TRBV7-8 to TRBJ2-7, with D perhaps matching TRBD2 (6 bases). V was shortened by 3 bases and J by 7 bases, with 16 bases between the two germline ends. From germline, CDR1 is SGHVS and CDR2 FQNEAQ. The length of the CDR3 is 14 residues. The CDR3 nucleotides are TGTGCCAGCAGCTTGGCACAGCTGCGGGGAGAGCAGTACTTC. Protein: CASSLAQLRGEQYF.

This chain uses TRBV10-3 with TRBJ1-2; D unclear. The length of the CDR3 is 13 residues. CDR1 ENHRY and CDR2 SYGVKD come from the germline V gene. The V end was cut by 3 bases, the J end by 6 bases, with 11 bases between. Here the CDR3 DNA reads TGTGCCATCAGTGAAAGAGCTGCTGATGGCTACACCTTC. This translates into CAISERAADGYTF.

The J gene is TRBJ1-1, the V gene TRBV19; D possibly corresponds to TRBD1 (5 bases). This CDR3 is 13 amino acids long. Per the germline V gene, CDR1 is LNHDA and CDR2 is SQIVND (reference sequence). The germline V and J ends were trimmed by 4 bases and 3 bases, with 9 bases remaining between them. This CDR3 is CASSSRADTEAFF. In DNA form, the CDR3 reads TGTGCCAGTAGTAGCAGGGCGGACACTGAAGCTTTCTTT.

The V gene is TRBV5-1, the J gene TRBJ1-5; maybe TRBD1 (6 bases). Germline V gene data show CDR1 as SGHRS and CDR2 as YFSETQ. This CDR3 region has 15 residues. The germline V and J ends were trimmed by 0 bases and 7 bases, with 14 bases remaining between them. The CDR3 protein is CASSLEGQGHQPQHF. The CDR3 DNA sequence: TGCGCCAGCAGCTTGGAGGGGCAGGGGCACCAGCCCCAGCATTTT.

The chain has TRBV11-1 and TRBJ1-1; no reliable D call. CDR3 size: 14 residues. CDR1 is SGHAT and CDR2 is FQDESV in the germline V gene (reference sequence). V was pared by 3 bases and J by 7 bases, with 15 bases between. The CDR3 spells CASSLMASKVEAFF. In DNA form, the CDR3 reads TGTGCCAGCAGCTTGATGGCCAGCAAGGTTGAAGCTTTCTTT.

The chain couples TRBV29-1 to TRBJ1-1; D might be TRBD1 (5 bases). Trimming took off 7 bases at V and 4 bases at J, with 16 bases between the two ends. The germline gives CDR1 SQVTM, CDR2 ANQGSEA. The CDR3 totals 13 residues. The CDR3 is CSGEQGGGTEAFF. The DNA for the CDR3 is TGCAGCGGGGAGCAGGGTGGCGGCACTGAAGCTTTCTTT.

The chain has TRBV19 and TRBJ2-7, with 11 positions matching TRBD1. Germline V gene data show CDR1 as LNHDA and CDR2 as SQIVND (reference sequence). The CDR3 contains 16 residues. The V gene end was trimmed by 4 bases and the J gene end by 0 bases; junction bases not matched to a gene: 5. CDR3 in DNA: TGTGCCAGTAGTACGCGGGACAGGGGGGGCTCCTACGAGCAGTACTTC. Translated, it gives CASSTRDRGGSYEQYF.

The rearrangement uses TRBV15 and TRBJ1-1, with D perhaps TRBD1 (6 bases). The CDR3 contains 15 residues. Germline-derived CDR1 and CDR2 are LNHNV and YYDKDF (reference sequence). V was shortened by 2 bases and J by 2 bases, with 12 bases between the two germline ends. CDR3 sequence: CATSRKGQTNTEAFF. In nucleotides, the CDR3 is TGTGCCACCAGCAGAAAAGGACAGACAAACACTGAAGCTTTCTTT.

J is TRBJ2-4 and V is TRBV18; D possibly corresponds to TRBD2 (6 bases). CDR3 length: 14 residues. Trimming cost V 0 bases and J 3 bases, with 6 bases left between them. Germline V gives CDR1 KGHSH, CDR2 LQKENI. This chain's CDR3 is CASSPPGGKNIQYF. The DNA for the CDR3 is TGTGCCAGCTCACCACCGGGAGGCAAAAACATTCAGTACTTC.

Concerning this clone: The identical CDR3 is also encoded by other nucleotide sequences in the sample. V and J are TRBV5-1 and TRBJ1-2; 8 bases align to TRBD1. V lost 4 bases to trimming and J lost 6 bases; unmatched junction nucleotides: 5. Germline V gene data show CDR1 as SGHRS and CDR2 as YFSETQ. The CDR3 runs 13 residues. This CDR3 is CASSLGQGDGYTF. The CDR3 DNA is TGCGCCAGCAGCCTAGGACAGGGTGATGGCTACACCTTC. The full variable domain, its missing parts supplied by reference TRBV5-1 and TRBJ1-2, is KAGVTQTPRYLIKTRGQQVTLSCSPISGHRSVSWYQQTPGQGLQFLFEYFSETQRNKGNFPGRFSGRQFSNSRSEMNVSTLELGDSALYLCASSLGQGDGYTFGSGTRLTVV.

The V and J genes are TRBV7-9 and TRBJ1-2, with 7 bases that match TRBD1. V lost 5 bases and J lost 4; bases outside the gene matches: 4. The CDR3 extends over 13 amino acids. Germline V gene data show CDR1 as SEHNR and CDR2 as FQNEAQ (reference sequence). In DNA, the CDR3 is TGTGCCAGCAGCAAAGGACAGGCCTATGGCTACACCTTC. Translating it yields CASSKGQAYGYTF.

The rearrangement uses TRBV6-5 and TRBJ1-1; no definite D call. V lost 2 bases, J lost 0 bases, and 7 bases lay in between. The CDR3 covers 14 residues. CDR1 MNHEY and CDR2 SVGAGI come from the germline V gene. As DNA, the CDR3 is TGTGCCAGCAGTTACGGTTTCATGAACACTGAAGCTTTCTTT. It yields the protein CASSYGFMNTEAFF.

The J gene is TRBJ2-4, the V gene TRBV21-1; the table's D call of TRBD1 was not tested on the DNA. TRBV21-1 is recorded as a pseudogene. This CDR3 spans 16 amino acids. This CDR3 is CASSTRTGVVKNIQYF. The CDR3 nucleotides read TGTGCCAGCAGCACCAGGACAGGGGTGGTCAAAAACATTCAGTACTTC.

About this clone itself: This sample includes further DNA sequences coding for the same CDR3. Here the CDR3 reads CASSLAVSSGANVLTF. The CDR3 DNA sequence: TGTGCCAGCAGCTTGGCTGTGAGCTCTGGGGCCAACGTCCTGACTTTC. The gene calls are TRBV5-6 and TRBJ2-6, with D unresolved. Deletions cut 0 bases from V and 0 bases from J, with 7 bases between. The CDR3 contains 16 residues. CDR1 and CDR2 (germline): SGHDT, YYEEEE.

This clone is medium-sized within its sample. The chain combines TRBV5-4 with TRBJ1-3; TRBD1 agrees at 9 bases. The junction had 5 bases not matched to a gene; V was cut back by 3 bases and J by 4 bases. In germline, CDR1 is SGHNT, CDR2 YYREEE (reference sequence). The CDR3 runs to 15 residues. The CDR3 loop is CASSSDRGGGNTIYF. CDR3 in DNA: TGTGCCAGCAGCTCGGACAGGGGCGGAGGAAACACCATATATTTT.

This chain joins TRBV15 and TRBJ2-5, with D hard to call. The CDR3 runs 16 residues. The germline V gene has CDR1 LNHNV and CDR2 YYDKDF (reference sequence). Deletions cut 1 base from V and 0 bases from J, with 12 bases between. The DNA for the CDR3 is TGTGCCACCAGCAGAGCCTCTAGACTCTACCAAGAGACCCAGTACTTC. Protein: CATSRASRLYQETQYF.

This clone was detected once. The chain uses TRBV20-1 and TRBJ2-1; D is unclear. The V gene lost 6 bases and the J gene lost 8 bases, with 8 bases spanning the gap. The CDR3 loop spans 10 amino acids. Germline V gene lookup returns CDR1 DFQATT and CDR2 SNEGSKA (reference sequence). As DNA, the CDR3 is TGCAGTGCAAATGGGCATGAGCAGTTCTTC. It translates to CSANGHEQFF.

This clone was found a few times. The J gene is TRBJ1-6, the V gene TRBV6-6, with 11 bases aligning to TRBD1. V was pared by 7 bases and J by 6 bases, with 8 bases of the junction left unmatched. The CDR3 spans 16 residues. The germline CDR1 and CDR2 sequences are MNHNY and SVGAGI (reference sequence). The CDR3 loop reads CASTLDRGRGNSPLHF. In DNA form, the CDR3 reads TGTGCCAGCACGTTGGACAGGGGGCGCGGTAATTCACCCCTCCACTTT.

The chain carries TRBV15 and TRBJ1-5; the D is unclear. V was pared by 4 bases and J by 0 bases, with 7 bases between. CDR3 size: 14 residues. Germline CDR1 is LNHNV and CDR2 is YYDKDF (reference sequence). CDR3 nucleotide sequence: TGTGCCACCAGCAAGGGCGCTAGCAATCAGCCCCAGCATTTT. It encodes CATSKGASNQPQHF. The whole variable domain, filled in from reference TRBV15 and TRBJ1-5, reads DAMVIQNPRYQVTQFGKPVTLSCSQTLNHNVMYWYQQKSSQAPKLLFHYYDKDFNNEADTPDNFQSRRPNTSFCFLDIRSPGLGDTAMYLCATSKGASNQPQHFGDGTRLSIL.

This sequence joins TRBV27 and TRBJ2-6; tentatively, D is TRBD1 (6 bases). CDR3 length: 18 residues. Germline CDR1 MNHEY, CDR2 SMNVEV (reference sequence). V dropped 3 bases and J dropped 0 bases, with 15 bases sitting between them. The CDR3 region is CASSLQYRASSGANVLTF. Here the CDR3 DNA reads TGTGCCAGCAGTTTGCAGTACAGGGCGAGCTCTGGGGCCAACGTCCTGACTTTC.

This chain uses TRBV5-4 with TRBJ2-3; D possibly matches TRBD1 or TRBD2 (5 bases each). V lost 4 bases and J 1 base, leaving 7 bases between the germline ends. Germline CDR1 and CDR2: SGHNT and YYREEE (reference sequence). The CDR3 loop spans 13 amino acids. CDR3 in DNA: TGTGCCAGCAGCGAGGGACGCACAGATACGCAGTATTTT. Translating it yields CASSEGRTDTQYF.

The chain combines TRBV25-1 with TRBJ2-3; D assignment may be TRBD1 or TRBD2 (7 bases each). CDR1 is MGHDK and CDR2 is SYGVNS in the germline V gene. With 2 bases removed from V and 5 bases from J, the gap between germline ends came to 14 bases. This CDR3 has 15 residues. DNA for the CDR3: TGTGCCAGCAGTGAAATCGACAGGGAGGGAGATACGCAGTATTTT. Protein: CASSEIDREGDTQYF. Full variable domain (rest looked up from reference TRBV25-1 and TRBJ2-3): EADIYQTPRYLVIGTGKKITLECSQTMGHDKMYWYQQDPGMELHLIHYSYGVNSTEKGDLSSESTVSRIRTEHFPLTLESARPSHTSQYLCASSEIDREGDTQYFGPGTRLTVL.

The V and J genes are TRBV5-1 and TRBJ2-3; 7 nucleotides align to TRBD2. J gave up 1 base and V 3 bases, and 5 bases lay outside the gene matches. The CDR3 loop spans 15 amino acids. CDR1 is SGHRS, CDR2 YFSETQ, per germline. The chain's CDR3 is CASSSERDRTDTQYF. The CDR3 nucleotides are TGCGCCAGCAGCTCTGAGCGGGACCGCACAGATACGCAGTATTTT. The full variable domain, completed using reference TRBV5-1 and TRBJ2-3, is KAGVTQTPRYLIKTRGQQVTLSCSPISGHRSVSWYQQTPGQGLQFLFEYFSETQRNKGNFPGRFSGRQFSNSRSEMNVSTLELGDSALYLCASSSERDRTDTQYFGPGTRLTVL.

The rearrangement joins TRBV4-1 to TRBJ2-7; 8 nucleotides align to TRBD1. Germline assignment: CDR1 MGHRA and CDR2 YSYEKL. This CDR3 is 15 amino acids long. V trimming: 4 bases; J trimming: 1 base; junction bases outside the gene matches: 6. The CDR3 region has the DNA TGCGCCAGCAGCCGGCAGACAGGGGCGTCCTACGAGCAGTACTTC. Its protein is CASSRQTGASYEQYF.

The J gene is TRBJ1-2, the V gene TRBV4-1; TRBD1 agrees at 7 bases. The CDR3 covers 20 residues. Germline assignment: CDR1 MGHRA and CDR2 YSYEKL. V lost 0 bases, J lost 4 bases, and 20 bases stayed unmatched. The CDR3 loop is CASSQDGYWSPDRFFYGYTF. The CDR3 DNA reads TGCGCCAGCAGCCAAGATGGTTATTGGTCCCCGGACAGGTTCTTCTATGGCTACACCTTC.

The rearrangement uses TRBV18 and TRBJ1-6; 7 bases fit TRBD1. CDR1 is KGHSH, CDR2 LQKENI, per germline. The CDR3 is 15 residues long. V lost 2 bases, J lost 8 bases, and 6 bases stayed unmatched. CDR3 region: CASSPARGIDSPLHF. Here the CDR3 DNA reads TGTGCCAGCTCACCAGCCAGGGGGATTGATTCACCCCTCCACTTT.

The rearrangement links TRBV7-3 to TRBJ1-3, with D possibly matching TRBD1 (5 bases). The CDR3 runs 17 residues. V dropped 2 bases and J dropped 4 bases, with 18 bases sitting between them. The germline gives CDR1 SGHTA, CDR2 FQGTGA. As DNA, the CDR3 is TGTGCCAGCAGCTTACTCCCCCCCGGGACGCACGGAAACACCATATATTTT. Translated: CASSLLPPGTHGNTIYF.

V and J are TRBV6-1 and TRBJ2-5; D may be TRBD2 (5 bases). Trimming left V 7 bases short and J 4 bases short, with 10 bases between. Germline lookup yields CDR1 MNHNS and CDR2 SASEGT. The CDR3 totals 12 residues. CDR3 nucleotides: TGTGCCAGCAAAAGGGCGGGAGAGACCCAGTACTTC. It is translated as CASKRAGETQYF.

In this sample, this clone turned up a few times. The chain has TRBV7-8 and TRBJ1-1; 9 bases match TRBD1. The CDR3 has 14 amino acids. The germline CDR1 and CDR2 sequences are SGHVS and FQNEAQ. V was clipped by 2 bases and J by 11 bases; unmatched bases: 9. The CDR3 sequence is CASSLTDRGKEAFF. The CDR3 nucleotides are TGTGCCAGCAGCTTAACCGACAGGGGGAAGGAGGCTTTCTTT.